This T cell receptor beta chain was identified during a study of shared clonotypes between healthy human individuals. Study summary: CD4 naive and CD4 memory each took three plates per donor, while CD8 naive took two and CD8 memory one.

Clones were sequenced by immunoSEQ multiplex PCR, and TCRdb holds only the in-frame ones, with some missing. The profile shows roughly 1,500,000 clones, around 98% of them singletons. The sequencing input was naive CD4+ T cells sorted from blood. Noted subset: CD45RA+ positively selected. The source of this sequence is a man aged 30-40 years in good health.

CDR3 amino acids: CASSLGGRAGRNIQYF. In nucleotides, the CDR3 is TGTGCCAGCAGCCTTGGGGGGCGAGCTGGGCGTAACATTCAGTACTTC. The chain uses TRBV11-2 and TRBJ2-4; D may match TRBD1 or TRBD2 (6 bases each). The CDR3 totals 16 residues. Germline CDR1 SGHAT, CDR2 FQNNGV. The V end lost 5 bases, the J end lost 7 bases, and 21 bases lay between the germline ends.